This TCR beta chain is from a study of regulatory T cells in long-lasting Graves disease. Whole-study findings and limits: Study of thyroid tissue was not done, with only peripheral blood studied. When disease was persistent, TRBV28, TRBJ1-2 and TRBJ2-5 were the favored segments.

This clonotype was observed many times. Its antigen is not identified. From germline, CDR1 is MNHEY and CDR2 SMNVEV (reference sequence). The CDR3 spans 17 residues. Trimming cost V 7 bases and J 6 bases, with 25 bases left between them. The authors built TCR beta libraries using iRepertoire HTBI primers and Arm-PCR of CDR3 regions. One entry per CDR3 protein, called by TCRdb with MiXCR from the multiplex PCR reads. The table records roughly 350,000 distinct CDR3 sequences, about 17% of them present only once. Time point in this sample: newly diagnosed GD, antithyroid drugs for less than 3 months. PBMC RNA was the source of the TCR library. In addition, the sample was reused for a study of T cells in Graves' hyperthyroidism and ophthalmopathy. From that report: Hyperthyroidism was newly diagnosed in patients aged 18 to 65 (duration under 2 months).

The sequenced sample was peripheral blood mononuclear cells (PBMCs), obtained at new diagnosis, from a patient treated with antithyroid drugs. The source of this sequence is a woman in her late teens or twenties with Graves disease. This chain uses TRBV27 with TRBJ2-1; D may be TRBD1 or TRBD2 (5 bases each). The CDR3: CASIPGPGRRSVNEQFF. Here the CDR3 DNA reads TGTGCCAGCATTCCCGGACCGGGACGCCGGTCGGTCAATGAGCAGTTCTTC.